This is a list of T cell receptor beta chains from one sample in a study of regulatory dendritic cells for organ transplantation. The repertoire was sequenced with immunoSEQ multiplex PCR; TCRdb's copy has only in-frame clones and lacks some. The sample consists of 25,000 to 35,000 clones, 82% of them appearing once. Sequencing used naive CD8+ T cells from blood. These receptors were taken from a human donor in good health. CDR3s include the opening cysteine and the closing phenylalanine or tryptophan. Fields, in order: J gene, D gene, V gene, clone size, CDR3 protein. The D gene is left open where the match is weak. Size is stated for part of the rows, as once, few or many counts, or as a class when the clone is expanded.

>TRBJ2-1|NA|TRBV7-6|NA
CASSSSQGTEQFF
>TRBJ2-2|NA|TRBV9|NA
CASSVGGGAGTGELFF
>TRBJ1-5|TRBD1|TRBV5-1|NA
CASSPGQGGNQPQHF
>TRBJ1-5|TRBD1|TRBV2|NA
CASTSDRGYEQPQHF
>TRBJ1-4|TRBD1|TRBV4-2|NA
CASSGTGQKLFF
>TRBJ1-1|TRBD1|TRBV27|NA
CASSFYTGDTEAFF
>TRBJ2-7|TRBD2|TRBV7-9|NA
CASSYGTSGDSRRFEQYF
>TRBJ2-1|TRBD2|TRBV6-5|NA
CASSSGGSSYNEQFF
>TRBJ2-1|TRBD2|TRBV5-6|NA
CASSGLAGADNEQFF
>TRBJ1-1|NA|TRBV6-5|NA
CASSYFRSRSTEAFF
>TRBJ2-7|TRBD1|TRBV29-1|NA
CSVLFQDRGHEQYF
>TRBJ2-7|TRBD1|TRBV7-8|NA
CASSLIGRGDRAYEQYF
>TRBJ2-5|NA|TRBV9|once
CASSVLGTGQETQYF
>TRBJ1-1|NA|TRBV11-3|NA
CASSKSLEAEAFF
>TRBJ1-1|TRBD1|TRBV4-3|NA
CASSHRTGTYTEAFF
>TRBJ2-7|TRBD2|TRBV12-5|NA
CASGFLGGGFEQYF
>TRBJ2-5|NA|TRBV2|NA
CASGSISGTTKETQYF
>TRBJ2-7|NA|TRBV7-2|few
CASSFQDYEQYF
>TRBJ2-3|NA|TRBV4-1|few
CASSQDEEFGGDTQYF
>TRBJ2-7|TRBD1|TRBV13|NA
CASSFKGQGAYEQYF
>TRBJ2-3|NA|TRBV5-6|NA
CASSPQGGSTDTQYF
>TRBJ1-1|NA|TRBV7-6|NA
CASSLGEVNTEAFF
>TRBJ2-5|NA|TRBV7-9|NA
CASSLNGGETQYF
>TRBJ1-1|NA|TRBV11-3|NA
CASSYLGKAEAFF
>TRBJ1-1|NA|TRBV7-3|few
CASSLGGERAEAFF
>TRBJ1-5|TRBD1|TRBV7-8|NA
CASSDRDGGNQPQHF
>TRBJ1-4|TRBD1|TRBV2|once
CASSDPRAGGQEKLFF
>TRBJ2-5|TRBD2|TRBV6-1|NA
CASSEPRGGGAAETQYF
>TRBJ2-1|TRBD2|TRBV7-9|NA
CASRAGLPRGNEQFF
>TRBJ2-1|TRBD2|TRBV2|NA
CASSEGLAGGQSYNEQFF
>TRBJ2-3|TRBD2|TRBV10-3|NA
CAISERSGGLLTDTQYF
>TRBJ2-5|TRBD1|TRBV7-9|NA
CASSLGQGETQYF
>TRBJ1-3|NA|TRBV19|NA
CASSLRLGDTIYF
>TRBJ2-2|NA|TRBV7-6|NA
CASSPGPRGTGELFF
>TRBJ1-6|NA|TRBV10-2|NA
CATLEVGNSPLHF
>TRBJ2-1|TRBD2|TRBV5-4|NA
CASSSGTSGNNGQFF
>TRBJ2-7|NA|TRBV18|NA
CASSLAGPYEQYF
>TRBJ1-5|NA|TRBV5-6|NA
CASSLDRDEHSNQPQHF
>TRBJ1-1|TRBD1|TRBV6-5|NA
CASSTGDEAFF
>TRBJ2-1|NA|TRBV29-1|NA
CSVEDLSNSREQFF
>TRBJ2-5|TRBD1|TRBV6-5|NA
CASSYSQGAWKTQYF
>TRBJ2-3|NA|TRBV2|NA
CASGRLLTDTQYF
>TRBJ2-7|NA|TRBV11-2|once
CASSRSQAAASEQYF
>TRBJ2-1|TRBD1|TRBV28|NA
CASTPGQGFPNNEQFF
>TRBJ1-1|NA|TRBV25-1|NA
CASSAGLNTEAFF
>TRBJ2-7|NA|TRBV5-1|few
CASSPTGSEQYF
>TRBJ1-5|NA|TRBV27|NA
CASSLLGNQPQHF
>TRBJ2-5|NA|TRBV7-9|NA
CASSQRLEETQYF